Below are 5 T cell receptor beta chains sequenced from a single sample in a study of T-cell memory formation after mild COVID-19. TCRdb reprocessed the 5' RACE reads with MiXCR, giving one entry per CDR3 protein. Counted here are over 300,000 distinct CDR3 sequences, 20% to 25% occurring once; the ten biggest clones make up under 25%. Material for sequencing was PBMCs or a T cell subset sorted from them (not recorded which). The receptor source for this set is a man younger than 35 who had mild COVID-19 (a few samples of this study predate the infection). Cell type and time point are not known.

This clonotype was counted between two and nine times. This CDR3 reads CASSMRTLTDTQYF. CDR3 coding DNA: TGTGCCAGCAGCATGAGGACCCTAACAGATACGCAGTATTTT. The genes are TRBV5-4 and TRBJ2-3; no definite D call. Germline CDR1 and CDR2: SGHNT and YYREEE (reference sequence). The CDR3 is made up of 14 amino acids. Trimming cost V 4 bases and J 3 bases, with 12 bases left between them.

This CDR3 reads CSAWALEEETQYF. The CDR3 DNA is TGCAGTGCTTGGGCCCTGGAGGAAGAGACCCAGTACTTC. This sequence joins TRBV20-1 and TRBJ2-5; TRBD2 might be the D (5 bases). Trimming removed 5 bases at V and 3 bases at J, with 13 bases between. CDR3 size: 13 residues. Germline assignment: CDR1 DFQATT and CDR2 SNEGSKA (reference sequence).

The J gene is TRBJ2-7, the V gene TRBV5-1; D might be TRBD1 (5 bases). This CDR3 comprises 13 residues. V was cut by 0 bases and J by 4 bases, with 8 bases left in between. Germline loops: CDR1 SGHRS, CDR2 YFSETQ. CDR3 DNA: TGCGCCAGCAGCTTGGGCAGGGTATACGAGCAGTACTTC. This codes for CASSLGRVYEQYF.

J is TRBJ2-3 and V is TRBV10-2; 8 positions match TRBD2. The V gene's germline CDR1 is WSHSY and CDR2 SAAADI. The CDR3 length is 15 residues. J was trimmed by 4 bases and V by 4 bases; bases with no gene match: 7. The CDR3 nucleotides are TGCGCCAGCAGTGCGGACGGGGGGGGCTCAGATACGCAGTATTTT. Translating gives CASSADGGGSDTQYF.

The chain couples TRBV28 to TRBJ2-2, with unresolved D. Trimming removed 3 bases from V and 7 bases from J, with 6 bases in between. Germline V CDR1 and CDR2: MDHEN, SYDVKM. This CDR3 contains 12 residues. The DNA for the CDR3 is TGTGCCAGCAGTTTTAGCATCGGGGAGCTGTTTTTT. This codes for CASSFSIGELFF.